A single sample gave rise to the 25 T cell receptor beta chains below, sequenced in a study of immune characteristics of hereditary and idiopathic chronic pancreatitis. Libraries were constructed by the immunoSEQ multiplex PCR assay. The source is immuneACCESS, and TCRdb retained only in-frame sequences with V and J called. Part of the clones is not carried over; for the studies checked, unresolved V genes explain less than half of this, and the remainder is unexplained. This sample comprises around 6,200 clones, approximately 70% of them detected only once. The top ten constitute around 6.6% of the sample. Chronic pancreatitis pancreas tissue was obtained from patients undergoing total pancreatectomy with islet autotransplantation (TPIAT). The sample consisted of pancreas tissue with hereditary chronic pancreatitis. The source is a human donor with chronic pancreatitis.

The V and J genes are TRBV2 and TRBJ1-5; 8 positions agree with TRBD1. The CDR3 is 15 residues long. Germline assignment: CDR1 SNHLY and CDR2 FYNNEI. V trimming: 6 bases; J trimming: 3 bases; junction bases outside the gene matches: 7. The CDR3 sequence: CASRFPGQANQPQHF. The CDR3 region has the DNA TGTGCCAGCAGGTTCCCGGGACAGGCCAATCAGCCCCAGCATTTT.

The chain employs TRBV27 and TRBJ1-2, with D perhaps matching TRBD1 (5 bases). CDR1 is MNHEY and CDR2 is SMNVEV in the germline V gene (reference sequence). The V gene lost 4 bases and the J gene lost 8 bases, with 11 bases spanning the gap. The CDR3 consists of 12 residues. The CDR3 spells CASSSGLRGYTF. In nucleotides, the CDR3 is TGTGCCAGCAGTTCGGGACTGCGCGGCTACACCTTC.

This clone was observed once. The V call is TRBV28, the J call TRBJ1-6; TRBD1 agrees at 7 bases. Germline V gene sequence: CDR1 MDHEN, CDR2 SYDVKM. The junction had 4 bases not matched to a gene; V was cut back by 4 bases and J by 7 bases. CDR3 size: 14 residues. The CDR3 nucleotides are TGTGCCAGCAGTTCCGGGACAGCAAATTCACCCCTCCACTTT. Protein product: CASSSGTANSPLHF.

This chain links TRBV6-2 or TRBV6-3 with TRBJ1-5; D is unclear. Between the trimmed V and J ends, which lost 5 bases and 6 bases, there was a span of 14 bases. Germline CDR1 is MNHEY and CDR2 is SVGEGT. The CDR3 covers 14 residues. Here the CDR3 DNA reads TGTGCCAGCAGTACCCGGATCGAGGGTCAGCCCCAGCATTTT. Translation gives CASSTRIEGQPQHF.

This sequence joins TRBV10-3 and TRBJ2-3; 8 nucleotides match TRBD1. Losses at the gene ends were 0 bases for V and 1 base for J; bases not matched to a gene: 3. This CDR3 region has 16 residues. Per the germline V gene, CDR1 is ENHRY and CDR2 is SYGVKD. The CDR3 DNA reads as TGTGCCATCAGTGAGTCTCCGGGACAGGGCACAGATACGCAGTATTTT. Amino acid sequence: CAISESPGQGTDTQYF.

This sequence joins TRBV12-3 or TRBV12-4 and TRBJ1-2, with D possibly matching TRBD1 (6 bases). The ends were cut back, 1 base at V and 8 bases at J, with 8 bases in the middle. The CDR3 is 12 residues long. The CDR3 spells CASSLEGGGYTF. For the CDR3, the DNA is TGTGCCAGCAGTTTAGAAGGGGGAGGCTACACCTTC.

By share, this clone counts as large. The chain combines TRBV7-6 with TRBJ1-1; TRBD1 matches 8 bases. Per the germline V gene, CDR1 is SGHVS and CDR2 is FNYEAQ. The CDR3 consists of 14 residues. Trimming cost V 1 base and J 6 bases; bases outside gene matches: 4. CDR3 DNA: TGTGCCAGCAGCTTAGATCAGGGGGCGGCTGAAGCTTTCTTT. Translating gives CASSLDQGAAEAFF. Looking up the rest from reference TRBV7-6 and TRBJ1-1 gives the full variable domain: GAGVSQSPRYKVTKRGQDVALRCDPISGHVSLYWYRQALGQGPEFLTYFNYEAQQDKSGLPNDRFSAERPEGSISTLTIQRTEQRDSAMYRCASSLDQGAAEAFFGQGTRLTVV.

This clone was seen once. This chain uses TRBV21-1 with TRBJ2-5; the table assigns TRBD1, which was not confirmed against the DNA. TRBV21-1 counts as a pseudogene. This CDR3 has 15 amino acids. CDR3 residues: CASSTNRVNQETQYF. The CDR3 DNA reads TGTGCCAGCAGCACGAACAGGGTAAACCAAGAGACCCAGTACTTC.

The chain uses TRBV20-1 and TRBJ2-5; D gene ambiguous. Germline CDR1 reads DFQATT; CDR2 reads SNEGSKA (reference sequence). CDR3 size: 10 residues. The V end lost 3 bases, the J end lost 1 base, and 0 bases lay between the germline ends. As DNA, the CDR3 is TGCAGTGCTAGCCAAGAGACCCAGTACTTC. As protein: CSASQETQYF.

The CDR3 loop is CASSELSGGRDNEQFF. CDR3 bases: TGTGCCAGCAGTGAATTGAGCGGGGGGAGAGACAATGAGCAGTTCTTC. The chain joins TRBV25-1 to TRBJ2-1; 9 bases agree with TRBD2. Germline lookup yields CDR1 MGHDK and CDR2 SYGVNS. The J segment lost 5 bases and the V segment lost 1 base, leaving 6 bases of the junction unmatched. CDR3 size: 16 residues.

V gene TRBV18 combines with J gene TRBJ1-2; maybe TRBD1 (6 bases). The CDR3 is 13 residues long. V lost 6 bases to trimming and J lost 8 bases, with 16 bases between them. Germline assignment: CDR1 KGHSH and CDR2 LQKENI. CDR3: CASSPPGGGGYTF. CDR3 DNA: TGTGCCAGCTCGCCTCCGGGGGGCGGAGGCTACACCTTC.

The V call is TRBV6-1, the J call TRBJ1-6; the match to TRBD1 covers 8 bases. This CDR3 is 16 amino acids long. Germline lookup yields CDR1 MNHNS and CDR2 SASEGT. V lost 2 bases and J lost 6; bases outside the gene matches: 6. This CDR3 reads CASSEIPGQANSPLHF. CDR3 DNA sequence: TGTGCCAGCAGTGAAATCCCGGGACAGGCTAATTCACCCCTCCACTTT.

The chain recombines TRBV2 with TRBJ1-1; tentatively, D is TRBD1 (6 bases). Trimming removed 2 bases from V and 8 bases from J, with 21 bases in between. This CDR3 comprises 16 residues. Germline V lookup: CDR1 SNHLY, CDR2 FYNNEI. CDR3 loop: CASSEFRRGGLTEAFF. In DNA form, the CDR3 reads TGTGCCAGCAGTGAATTCCGCCGGGGGGGCCTAACAGAAGCTTTCTTT.

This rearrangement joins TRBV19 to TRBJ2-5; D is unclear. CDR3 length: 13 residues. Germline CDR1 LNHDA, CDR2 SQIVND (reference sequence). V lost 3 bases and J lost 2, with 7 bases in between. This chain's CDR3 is CASSILGQETQYF. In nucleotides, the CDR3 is TGTGCCAGTAGTATCCTGGGGCAAGAGACCCAGTACTTC.

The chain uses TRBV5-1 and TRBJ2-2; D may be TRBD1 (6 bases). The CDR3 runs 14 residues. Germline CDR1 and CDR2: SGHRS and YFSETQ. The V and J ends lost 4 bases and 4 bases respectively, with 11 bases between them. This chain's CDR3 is CASSDTGSTGELFF. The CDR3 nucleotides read TGCGCCAGCAGCGATACAGGGAGCACCGGGGAGCTGTTTTTT.

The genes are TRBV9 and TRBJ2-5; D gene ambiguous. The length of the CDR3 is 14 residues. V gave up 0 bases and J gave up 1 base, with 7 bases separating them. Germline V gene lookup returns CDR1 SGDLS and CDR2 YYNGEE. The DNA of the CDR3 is TGTGCCAGCAGCGTAGGGGGAATCCAAGAGACCCAGTACTTC. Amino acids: CASSVGGIQETQYF.

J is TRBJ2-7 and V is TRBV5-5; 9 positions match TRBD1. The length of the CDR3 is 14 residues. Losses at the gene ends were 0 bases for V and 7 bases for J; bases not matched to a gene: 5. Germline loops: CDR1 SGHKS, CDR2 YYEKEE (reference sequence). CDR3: CASSLEQGAGEQYV. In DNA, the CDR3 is TGTGCCAGCAGCTTGGAACAGGGGGCCGGGGAGCAGTACGTC.

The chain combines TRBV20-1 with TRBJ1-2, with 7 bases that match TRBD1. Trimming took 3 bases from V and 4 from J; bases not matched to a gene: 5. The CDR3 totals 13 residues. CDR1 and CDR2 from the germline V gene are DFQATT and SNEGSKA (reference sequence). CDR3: CSASNRGRYGYTF. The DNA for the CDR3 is TGCAGTGCTAGTAACAGGGGCCGCTATGGCTACACCTTC.

CDR3: CASSSDYPSTDTQYF. DNA of the CDR3: TGTGCCAGCAGCTCCGACTACCCGAGCACAGATACGCAGTATTTT. This sequence joins TRBV5-4 and TRBJ2-3; possible D gene TRBD2, 5 bases. Germline CDR1 is SGHNT and CDR2 is YYREEE (reference sequence). The CDR3 length is 15 residues. V gave up 3 bases and J gave up 0 bases, with 11 bases separating them.

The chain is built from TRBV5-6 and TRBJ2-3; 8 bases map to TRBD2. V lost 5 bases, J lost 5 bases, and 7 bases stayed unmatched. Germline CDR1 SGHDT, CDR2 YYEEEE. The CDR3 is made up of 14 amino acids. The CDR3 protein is CASRFGGARDTQYF. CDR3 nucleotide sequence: TGTGCCAGCAGATTCGGGGGGGCCAGAGATACGCAGTATTTT.

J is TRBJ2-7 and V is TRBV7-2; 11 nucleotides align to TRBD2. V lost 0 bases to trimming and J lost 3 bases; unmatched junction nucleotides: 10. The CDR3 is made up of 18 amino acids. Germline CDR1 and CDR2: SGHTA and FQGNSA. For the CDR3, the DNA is TGTGCCAGCAGCTTAGCGACTAGCGGGGTGGACCTCAACTACGAGCAGTACTTC. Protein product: CASSLATSGVDLNYEQYF.

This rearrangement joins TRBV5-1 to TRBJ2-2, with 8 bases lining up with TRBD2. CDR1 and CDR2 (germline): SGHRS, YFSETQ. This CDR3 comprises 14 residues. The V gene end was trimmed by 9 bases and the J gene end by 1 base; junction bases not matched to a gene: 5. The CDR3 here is CATALAENTGELFF. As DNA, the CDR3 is TGCGCCACCGCACTAGCGGAGAACACCGGGGAGCTGTTTTTT.

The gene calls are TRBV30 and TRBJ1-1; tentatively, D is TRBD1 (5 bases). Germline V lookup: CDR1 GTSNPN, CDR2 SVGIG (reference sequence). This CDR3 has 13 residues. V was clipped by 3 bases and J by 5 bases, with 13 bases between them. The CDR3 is CAWSRPGETEAFF. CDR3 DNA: TGTGCCTGGAGCAGACCGGGGGAAACTGAAGCTTTCTTT.

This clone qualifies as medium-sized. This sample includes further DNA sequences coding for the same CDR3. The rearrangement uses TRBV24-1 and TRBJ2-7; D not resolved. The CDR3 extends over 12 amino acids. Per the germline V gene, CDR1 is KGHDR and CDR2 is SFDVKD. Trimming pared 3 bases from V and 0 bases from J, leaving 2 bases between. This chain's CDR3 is CATSDNSYEQYF. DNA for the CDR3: TGTGCCACCAGTGATAACTCCTACGAGCAGTACTTC.

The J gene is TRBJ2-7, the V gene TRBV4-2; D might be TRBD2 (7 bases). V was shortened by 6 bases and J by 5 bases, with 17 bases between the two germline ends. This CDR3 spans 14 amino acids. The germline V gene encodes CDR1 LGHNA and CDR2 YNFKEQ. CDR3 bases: TGTGCCAGCAGTGGAGGGGGGGAATCCCACGAGCAGTACTTC. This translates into CASSGGGESHEQYF.